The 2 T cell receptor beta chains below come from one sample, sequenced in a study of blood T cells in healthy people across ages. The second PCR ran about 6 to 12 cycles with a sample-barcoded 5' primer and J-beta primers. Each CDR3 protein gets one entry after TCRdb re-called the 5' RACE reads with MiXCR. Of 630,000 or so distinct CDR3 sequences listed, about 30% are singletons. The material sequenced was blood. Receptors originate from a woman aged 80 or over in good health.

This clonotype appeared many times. CDR3 DNA sequence: TGCAGTGCGCTACAGGGGCGACGGAATTCACCCCTCCACTTT. Residues: CSALQGRRNSPLHF. The V and J genes are TRBV20-1 and TRBJ1-6, with 7 nucleotides matching TRBD1. The V and J ends lost 6 bases and 7 bases, in that order; junction bases with no gene match: 9. Germline assignment: CDR1 DFQATT and CDR2 SNEGSKA (reference sequence). The CDR3 is 14 amino acids.

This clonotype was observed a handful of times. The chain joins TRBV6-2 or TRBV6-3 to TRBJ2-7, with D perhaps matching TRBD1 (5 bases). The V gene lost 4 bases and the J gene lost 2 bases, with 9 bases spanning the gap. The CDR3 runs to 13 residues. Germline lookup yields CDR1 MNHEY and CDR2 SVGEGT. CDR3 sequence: CASSWTPTYEQYF. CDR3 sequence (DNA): TGTGCCAGCAGTTGGACACCTACCTACGAGCAGTACTTC.